The source of this T cell receptor beta chain is a study of OX40 agonist ivuxolimab in advanced cancers. Regarding the research as a whole: Ivuxolimab was an agonistic, fully human IgG2 monoclonal antibody directed against OX40 (CD134), a costimulatory receptor. Intravenous ivuxolimab was administered to patients every 2 weeks at six dose levels: 0.01, 0.1, 0.3, 1.5, 3 and 10 mg/kg. Of the roughly 51 dose-escalation patients, hepatocellular carcinoma was present in about 20, melanoma in some 15, renal cell carcinoma in 9 and head and neck cancer in 9. In the dose-escalation cohort, roughly four fifths of patients were male, and the mean age was approximately 60 years, with a range of about 23 to 90. Prior anti-PD-1, anti-PD-L1 or anti-CTLA-4 therapy was permitted, and checkpoint inhibitors had been received by about 36% of dose-escalation patients. Partial responses were achieved by three dose-escalation patients, of whom one had hepatocellular carcinoma and two had cutaneous melanoma. Peripheral TCRbeta sequencing was intended to test whether TCR sequence diversity was altered and clonal T-cell expansion was caused by ivuxolimab. The paper covers the monotherapy dose-escalation part of the phase I ivuxolimab trial, which included N ≈ 50 patients. General study outcomes and caveats: Clonal expansion of both CD4+ and CD8+ blood T cells was observed from baseline to week 6 at doses 0.1 to 3.0 mg/kg. Antigen specificity was not determined for the clonally expanded peripheral T cells. Low levels of normalized T-cell clonal expansion were also seen in some patients who did not respond. After ivuxolimab, expanded clones were on average more numerous among CD8+ T cells than among CD4+ T cells. Partial responders in the 0.1-3.0 mg/kg groups had among the lowest normalized peripheral clonal expansion, especially among CD8+ T cells.

CDR1 and CDR2 (SGHTA, FQGNSA) derive from the germline V gene. For this chain, trimming is 5 bases at the V end and 5 bases at the J end, and the number of junction bases without a gene match is 8. Inclusive of the bounding cysteine and phenylalanine, the CDR3 is 14 residues long. The sequence is cut down to CDR3 DNA, 42 bases in frame from base 1. The trial excluded patients who had a history of autoimmune disease or who were on systemic immunosuppression. Peripheral blood for TCR sequencing was drawn from every dose cohort at baseline, at cycle 4 day 1 and at cycle 7 day 1. Samples came from an open-label, multicenter, first-in-human phase I dose-escalation trial of ivuxolimab. The trial enrolled adults with locally advanced or metastatic head and neck squamous cell, hepatocellular, melanoma or renal cell carcinoma. Before TCR sequencing, CD4+ T cells and CD8+ T cells were sorted from peripheral blood as separate populations.

Genomic DNA was isolated from the sorted cells so that the TCRbeta CDR3 region could be sequenced. TCRbeta CDR3 regions were sequenced using the immunoSEQ Assay. The clones in this table, taken by TCRdb from immuneACCESS, are in-frame only. Not every clone is retained; where verified, under half of the shortfall comes from an unresolved V gene, and the cause of the rest is unknown. For this sample there are some 57,000 clones; roughly 81% appear just once. 0.95% to 1.5% of the sample comes from the top ten. With respect to this clone: Its antigen is not yet known. No much larger clone is present one base from it, and per-base qualities are unavailable.

The V gene is TRBV7-2 and the J gene is TRBJ1-1; the central 7 bases match TRBD1. This sample comprised CD4+ or CD8+ T cells sorted from blood, obtained in a trial of the OX40 agonist ivuxolimab. The origin of this receptor is an adult with an advanced solid tumor such as melanoma, head and neck, liver or kidney cancer. The sequenced DNA: TGTGCCAGCAGCGGGTACAGGGGTAAGACTGAAGCTTTCTTT. Translated, this gives CASSGYRGKTEAFF.